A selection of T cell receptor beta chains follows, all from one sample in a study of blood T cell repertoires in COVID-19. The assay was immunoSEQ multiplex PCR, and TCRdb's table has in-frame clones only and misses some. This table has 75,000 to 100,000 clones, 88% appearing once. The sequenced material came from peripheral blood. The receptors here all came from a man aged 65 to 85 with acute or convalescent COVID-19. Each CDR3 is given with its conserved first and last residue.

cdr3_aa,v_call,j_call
CAWPSRVNTEAFF,TRBV30,TRBJ1-1
CSGGQASSYNEQFF,TRBV29-1,TRBJ2-1
CASSVDRGATNEKLFF,TRBV9,TRBJ1-4
CASSSGAYNEQFF,TRBV3-1/TRBV3-2,TRBJ2-1
CASSVSGRATTDTQYF,TRBV9,TRBJ2-3
CAWSVEGQGDQPQHF,TRBV30,TRBJ1-5
CASSIPGGPAEKLFF,TRBV19,TRBJ1-4
CASNKDRGRTDTQYF,TRBV28,TRBJ2-3
CASSISPGSSRGNEQFF,TRBV5-1,TRBJ2-1
CASSWGVSGELFF,TRBV13,TRBJ2-2
CASSQELSGGWETQYF,TRBV3-1/TRBV3-2,TRBJ2-5
CASSLASGTVDRYNEQFF,TRBV7-2,TRBJ2-1
CASSFTGIPYEQYF,TRBV28,TRBJ2-7
CASSQDPTGVTGANVLTF,TRBV4-3,TRBJ2-6
CASSPGTRVGEQFF,TRBV7-2,TRBJ2-1
CATSDNGQGVVHEQFF,TRBV24-1,TRBJ2-1
CASSEDSYNEQFF,TRBV6-2/TRBV6-3,TRBJ2-1